This T cell receptor (beta chain) came from a study of T cell responses to AZD1222 COVID-19 vaccine. Assay: immunoSEQ multiplex PCR; the TCRdb copy retains only in-frame clones and omits some. The sample carries around 100,000 clones, around 90% recorded once. V was pared by 7 bases and J by 1 base, with 20 bases between. The CDR3 has 16 amino acids. CDR1 is MGHDK, CDR2 SYGVNS, per germline. Study-level results: Sampling captured repertoires only after the peak T cell response.

To note about this clone: What it binds is not known.

The TCR comes from an adult in good health. V is TRBV25-1 and J is TRBJ2-7, with D maybe TRBD2 (6 bases). Sequenced material: peripheral blood, taken on day 0 of AZD1222 vaccination. CDR3 coding DNA: TGTGCCAGCAACCCTAGTGAGTGGGGGGATTCCTACGAGCAGTACTTC. Translated, it gives CASNPSEWGDSYEQYF.